This is a list of T cell receptor beta chains from one sample in a study of cytomegalovirus exposure and HLA in healthy donors. Profiled with immunoSEQ multiplex PCR; TCRdb holds only in-frame clones, not every one. The sample lists some 190,000 clones, 80% occurring once. Sequencing was carried out using PBMCs. These receptors originate from a woman in her twenties or thirties in good health and CMV-seronegative. Both conserved end residues are part of each CDR3. A D gene is named only where the DNA matches it firmly. A clone size is listed for some rows: how often the clone was seen (once, few, many), or a class if it is expanded.

size	J	D	V	DNA	CDR3
few	TRBJ1-4	TRBD1	TRBV12-5	TGTGCTAGTGGTTTGGTACTTTCCTTCGGACAGGGCGATAATGAAAAACTGTTTTTT	CASGLVLSFGQGDNEKLFF
NA	TRBJ2-2	TRBD2	TRBV7-2	TGTGCCAGCAGCTTAGCCGGACTAGGGGTCGGGGAGCTGTTTTTT	CASSLAGLGVGELFF
NA	TRBJ1-4	NA	TRBV4-1	TGCGCCAGCAGTCAACTGGGGAGTGAAAAACTGTTTTTT	CASSQLGSEKLFF
NA	TRBJ1-1	NA	TRBV6-6	TGTGCCAGCAGTTACAGGGGCTCAAGGACTGAAGCTTTCTTT	CASSYRGSRTEAFF
NA	TRBJ2-7	TRBD1	TRBV6-5	TGTGCCAGCAGTTCTACAGGGGTAGCCTACGAGCAGTACTTC	CASSSTGVAYEQYF
NA	TRBJ1-1	TRBD1	TRBV9	TGTGCCAGCAGCGTGGGGGGGACAGGGGAAATGAGAGCTTTCTTT	CASSVGGTGEMRAFF
NA	TRBJ2-3	NA	TRBV2	TGTGCCAGCAGCGGACAGAGGCAAAGCACAGATACGCAGTATTTT	CASSGQRQSTDTQYF
NA	TRBJ1-2	TRBD1	TRBV27	TGTGCCAGCAGGGAGACAGGGGAAAGGAATGGCTACACCTTC	CASRETGERNGYTF
NA	TRBJ1-5	NA	TRBV6-5	TGTGCCAGCAGCCGCCGGGCAGGGACTAGTCAGCCCCAGCATTTT	CASSRRAGTSQPQHF
NA	TRBJ1-1	TRBD1	TRBV30	TGTGCCTCGGCCCAGGGGGCCTTGAACACTGAAGCTTTCTTT	CASAQGALNTEAFF
NA	TRBJ2-1	NA	TRBV7-8	TGTGCCAGCAGCTCGATCCCGGGACTGGCCTACAATGAGCAGTTCTTC	CASSSIPGLAYNEQFF
NA	TRBJ2-7	TRBD2	TRBV7-8	TGTGCCAGCAGCCCTCGGGGGGGCTCCTACGAGCAGTACTTC	CASSPRGGSYEQYF
NA	TRBJ2-1	NA	TRBV12-5	TGTGCTAGTGGTTCCGGGTCTGGTCCCTACAATGAGCAGTTCTTC	CASGSGSGPYNEQFF
NA	TRBJ2-5	TRBD1	TRBV13	TGTGCCAGCAGCCTATGGACAGGGCCAAAGACCCAGTACTTC	CASSLWTGPKTQYF
NA	TRBJ2-7	TRBD2	TRBV7-2	TGTGCCTCTTCTAGCGGGGGCCTTATGAACGAGCAGTACTTC	CASSSGGLMNEQYF
once	TRBJ2-1	TRBD1	TRBV5-4	TGTGCCAGCAGCTTTCCCGGGACAGGGGGGAGTGAGCAGTTCTTC	CASSFPGTGGSEQFF
NA	TRBJ2-7	TRBD1	TRBV4-3	TGCGCCAGCAGCCCTTCTCGGACAGGGGGTTTTAGCTCCTACGAGCAGTACTTC	CASSPSRTGGFSSYEQYF
NA	TRBJ1-3	TRBD1	TRBV23-1	TGCGCCAGCAGTCAATCGGGGGACAGGGCTGGAAACACCATATATTTT	CASSQSGDRAGNTIYF
NA	TRBJ2-1	TRBD2	TRBV9	TGTGCCAGCAGCGTAGGTCTCTCGGGGGGGCTCTACAATGAGCAGTTCTTC	CASSVGLSGGLYNEQFF
NA	TRBJ2-1	TRBD2	TRBV29-1	TGCAGCGTTGAGGGTAGCGGGGCTTACAATGAGCAGTTCTTC	CSVEGSGAYNEQFF
NA	TRBJ1-5	NA	TRBV2	TGTGCCAGCAGTGATGAGAATCAGCCCCAGCATTTT	CASSDENQPQHF
NA	TRBJ1-2	NA	TRBV7-9	TGTGCCAGCAGTCCACCCCTTTTAAGTCTTAGGGGCTATGGCTACACCTTC	CASSPPLLSLRGYGYTF
NA	TRBJ1-1	TRBD1	TRBV5-1	TGCGCCAGCAGCTCGGCAGGGGGCGCGTACACTGAAGCTTTCTTT	CASSSAGGAYTEAFF
NA	TRBJ1-3	NA	TRBV6-5	TGTGCCAGCAGTTACCGGAGGGGGGGGATGGGAAACACCATATATTTT	CASSYRRGGMGNTIYF
once	TRBJ2-3	NA	TRBV7-7	TGTGCTATAGGTTTATCGGGGGGCCGGGGCGCAGATACGCAGTATTTT	CAIGLSGGRGADTQYF
NA	TRBJ2-2	TRBD2	TRBV4-3	TGCGCCAGCAGCCAAGAAGTTAGGCTAGCGGGCACGAACACCGGGGAGCTGTTTTTT	CASSQEVRLAGTNTGELFF
NA	TRBJ2-4	TRBD1	TRBV28	TGTGCCAGCAGGGATACAGGGGCTTATCGGGAAAACATTCAGTACTTC	CASRDTGAYRENIQYF
NA	TRBJ2-5	TRBD2	TRBV4-1	TGCGCCAGCAGCCAAGCGTTAGCGGGGGGTCCCCTTCATTACCAGTACTTC	CASSQALAGGPLHYQYF
NA	TRBJ2-7	NA	TRBV4-1	TGCGCCAGCAGCCAAGGGACAGCCACCTACGAGCAGTACTTC	CASSQGTATYEQYF
NA	TRBJ2-2	NA	TRBV4-1	TGCGCCAGCAGCCAAGTTAGGGGGTCGAACACCGGGGAGCTGTTTTTT	CASSQVRGSNTGELFF
NA	TRBJ1-4	NA	TRBV6-5	TGTGCCAGCAGGCAAAAGGGAGGGGATGAAAAACTGTTTTTT	CASRQKGGDEKLFF
NA	TRBJ2-5	NA	TRBV15	TGTGCCACCAGCAGAGGAACAGGGTCCGAGACCCAGTACTTC	CATSRGTGSETQYF
NA	TRBJ1-5	TRBD1	TRBV7-2	TGTGCCAGCAGCCCCTGGACAGGGAACAATCAGCCCCAGCATTTT	CASSPWTGNNQPQHF
NA	TRBJ1-4	TRBD1	TRBV7-9	TGTGCCAGCAGCTTTTCCGGGACAGGGACTAATGAAAAACTGTTTTTT	CASSFSGTGTNEKLFF
NA	TRBJ1-3	TRBD1	TRBV7-2	TGTGCCAGCAGGACGACAGGGGGCTCTGGAAACACCATATATTTT	CASRTTGGSGNTIYF
NA	TRBJ1-4	NA	TRBV5-6	TGTGCCAGCAGCTTCCGACAGACCCTTAATGAAAAACTGTTTTTT	CASSFRQTLNEKLFF
NA	TRBJ1-2	NA	TRBV11-2	TGTGCCAGCAGCTTAGATCCCACGCGGCTCTATGGCTACACCTTC	CASSLDPTRLYGYTF
NA	TRBJ2-1	TRBD1	TRBV29-1	TGCAGCGTCCACGACAGGGCGGATGAGCAGTTCTTC	CSVHDRADEQFF
NA	TRBJ2-3	NA	TRBV27	TGTGCCAGCAGTCCAGACGCAGGGGATACGCAGTATTTT	CASSPDAGDTQYF
few	TRBJ1-1	TRBD1	TRBV19	TGTGCCAGCCACTGGACAGGGGACACTGAAGCTTTCTTT	CASHWTGDTEAFF
NA	TRBJ2-7	NA	TRBV9	TGTGCCAGCAGCGTAGCTGAGACGGGGGCCTACGAGCAGTACTTC	CASSVAETGAYEQYF
NA	TRBJ1-5	NA	TRBV19	TGTGCCAGTAGTATCATCATGGGGCAGGGCAATCAGCCCCAGCATTTT	CASSIIMGQGNQPQHF
NA	TRBJ1-1	NA	TRBV2	TGTGCCAGCAGTGTCGCCAGGGTGAACACTGAAGCTTTCTTT	CASSVARVNTEAFF
NA	TRBJ2-1	NA	TRBV18	TGTGCCAGCTCAGCGACGGAGTTCGGCTACAATGAGCAGTTCTTC	CASSATEFGYNEQFF
NA	TRBJ1-3	TRBD1	TRBV2	TGTGCCAGCAGTCCCGGGACAGCCGGCTCTGGAAACACCATATATTTT	CASSPGTAGSGNTIYF
NA	TRBJ1-1	NA	TRBV10-3	TGTGCCATCAGTGGGGCTCAAGTGAACACTGAAGCTTTCTTT	CAISGAQVNTEAFF
NA	TRBJ2-1	TRBD1	TRBV18	TGTGCCAGCTCACCCCCGGGACAGGGCTCCTACAATGAGCAGTTCTTC	CASSPPGQGSYNEQFF
NA	TRBJ1-5	NA	TRBV27	TGTGCCAGCAGTTTAGGCAGGTTCAATCAGCCCCAGCATTTT	CASSLGRFNQPQHF
once	TRBJ1-2	NA	TRBV7-9	TGTGCCAGCAGCCCCATCGGAGGGAGGGACTATGGCTACACCTTC	CASSPIGGRDYGYTF
NA	TRBJ1-4	NA	TRBV21-1	TGTGCCAGCATTTCGCGGTTGGAAAAACTGTTTTTT	CASISRLEKLFF